Listed below are T cell receptor beta chains from one sample, sequenced in a study of identical twins. One entry per CDR3 protein results from TCRdb running MiXCR on the 5' RACE reads. The sample holds around 550,000 distinct CDR3 sequences, around 15% seen once. These sequences were also reported in another study, on yellow fever vaccine responses in identical twins.

Sequencing input: CD4+ T cells sorted from blood. The source is a woman under 30 in good health. The CDR3 runs from the conserved cysteine through the conserved F or W. D genes are given only for firm matches. Where a row states a size, it is once, few, many or the class of an expanded clone; other rows omit it.

j_gene: TRBJ1-5; v_gene: TRBV28; abundance: few; d_gene: .; CDR3aa: CASRPQGSQPQHF; CDR3nt: TGTGCCAGCAGGCCACAGGGTTCTCAGCCCCAGCATTTT
j_gene: TRBJ2-6; v_gene: TRBV5-6; abundance: few; d_gene: .; CDR3aa: CASSSVFSGANVLTF; CDR3nt: TGTGCCAGCAGCTCCGTCTTCTCTGGGGCCAACGTCCTGACTTTC
j_gene: TRBJ2-1; v_gene: TRBV20-1; abundance: few; d_gene: TRBD2; CDR3aa: CSASPEGLAGGPGYNEQFF; CDR3nt: TGCAGTGCTAGCCCAGAGGGACTAGCGGGAGGGCCAGGTTACAATGAGCAGTTCTTC
j_gene: TRBJ1-5; v_gene: TRBV28; abundance: few; d_gene: .; CDR3aa: CASSTNIGQPQHF; CDR3nt: TGTGCCAGCAGTACAAACATAGGGCAGCCCCAGCATTTT
j_gene: TRBJ2-2; v_gene: TRBV12-3/TRBV12-4; abundance: .; d_gene: .; CDR3aa: CASSFVALLYRQVPNTGELFF; CDR3nt: TGTGCCAGCAGTTTTGTTGCCCTCCTTTACCGACAGGTGCCGAACACCGGGGAGCTGTTTTTT
j_gene: TRBJ2-1; v_gene: TRBV12-3/TRBV12-4; abundance: many; d_gene: .; CDR3aa: CASSVSPGSLHEQFF; CDR3nt: TGTGCCAGCAGTGTTAGCCCGGGAAGTTTGCATGAGCAGTTCTTC
j_gene: TRBJ1-1; v_gene: TRBV20-1; abundance: few; d_gene: .; CDR3aa: CSARAMDSEAFF; CDR3nt: TGCAGTGCTAGAGCGATGGACAGTGAAGCTTTCTTT
j_gene: TRBJ1-1; v_gene: TRBV5-1; abundance: .; d_gene: .; CDR3aa: CASSNIMNTEAFF; CDR3nt: TGCGCCAGCAGCAATATAATGAACACTGAAGCTTTCTTT
j_gene: TRBJ2-1; v_gene: TRBV12-3/TRBV12-4; abundance: few; d_gene: TRBD2; CDR3aa: CASSLSGAPYNEQFF; CDR3nt: TGTGCCAGCAGCCTAAGCGGGGCCCCTTACAATGAGCAGTTCTTC
j_gene: TRBJ2-5; v_gene: TRBV24-1; abundance: .; d_gene: .; CDR3aa: CATSVGALQETQYF; CDR3nt: TGTGCCACCAGTGTAGGAGCACTTCAAGAGACCCAGTACTTC
j_gene: TRBJ2-7; v_gene: TRBV12-3/TRBV12-4; abundance: .; d_gene: .; CDR3aa: CASSLTGPAYEQYF; CDR3nt: TGTGCCAGCAGTCTAACAGGACCGGCCTACGAGCAGTACTTC
j_gene: TRBJ2-1; v_gene: TRBV20-1; abundance: .; d_gene: TRBD2; CDR3aa: CSARDPGLAGLTQFF; CDR3nt: TGCAGTGCTAGAGATCCGGGACTAGCGGGCCTAACTCAGTTCTTC
j_gene: TRBJ2-1; v_gene: TRBV11-2; abundance: .; d_gene: TRBD2; CDR3aa: CASSSQTSGLSYNEQFF; CDR3nt: TGTGCCAGCAGCTCTCAAACTAGCGGCCTATCCTACAATGAGCAGTTCTTC
j_gene: TRBJ2-5; v_gene: TRBV5-5; abundance: few; d_gene: .; CDR3aa: CASSLVGGGKETQYF; CDR3nt: TGTGCCAGCAGCTTGGTAGGCGGTGGAAAAGAGACCCAGTACTTC
j_gene: TRBJ2-5; v_gene: TRBV6-1; abundance: .; d_gene: .; CDR3aa: CASRRDGFQETQYF; CDR3nt: TGTGCCAGCAGGCGGGACGGCTTCCAAGAGACCCAGTACTTC
j_gene: TRBJ2-3; v_gene: TRBV12-5; abundance: .; d_gene: .; CDR3aa: CASGLAYADTQYF; CDR3nt: TGTGCTAGTGGTTTGGCGTACGCAGATACGCAGTATTTT
j_gene: TRBJ2-7; v_gene: TRBV6-1; abundance: few; d_gene: TRBD2; CDR3aa: CASRERTSGTGEQYF; CDR3nt: TGTGCCAGCAGAGAAAGGACTAGCGGGACGGGCGAGCAGTACTTC
j_gene: TRBJ2-3; v_gene: TRBV7-3; abundance: few; d_gene: TRBD2; CDR3aa: CASSLTPSGRANTDTQYF; CDR3nt: TGTGCCAGCAGCTTAACGCCTAGCGGGAGGGCCAACACAGATACGCAGTATTTT
j_gene: TRBJ1-6; v_gene: TRBV5-4; abundance: few; d_gene: .; CDR3aa: CASSFNRAPNSPLHF; CDR3nt: TGTGCCAGCAGCTTCAACCGGGCCCCGAATTCACCCCTCCACTTT
j_gene: TRBJ2-7; v_gene: TRBV29-1; abundance: .; d_gene: .; CDR3aa: CSVDGLYEQYF; CDR3nt: TGCAGCGTTGACGGCCTCTACGAGCAGTACTTC
j_gene: TRBJ2-2; v_gene: TRBV6-6; abundance: few; d_gene: TRBD2; CDR3aa: CASSGRDTGELFF; CDR3nt: TGTGCCAGCAGTGGGAGGGACACCGGGGAGCTGTTTTTT
j_gene: TRBJ2-2; v_gene: TRBV7-2; abundance: .; d_gene: .; CDR3aa: CASSESWGVTGELFF; CDR3nt: TGTGCCAGCAGCGAATCATGGGGGGTCACCGGGGAGCTGTTTTTT
j_gene: TRBJ2-7; v_gene: TRBV28; abundance: .; d_gene: TRBD1; CDR3aa: CASSQTGGKYEQYF; CDR3nt: TGTGCCAGCAGCCAGACAGGGGGGAAATACGAGCAGTACTTC
j_gene: TRBJ2-7; v_gene: TRBV3-1; abundance: once; d_gene: TRBD2; CDR3aa: CASREGTGTRPDEQNF; CDR3nt: TGTGCCAGCAGGGAGGGAACGGGGACTAGACCAGACGAGCAGAACTTC
j_gene: TRBJ2-5; v_gene: TRBV5-1; abundance: few; d_gene: TRBD1; CDR3aa: CASSPTGDLWETQYF; CDR3nt: TGCGCCAGCAGCCCGACAGGGGATCTCTGGGAGACCCAGTACTTC
j_gene: TRBJ2-1; v_gene: TRBV27; abundance: .; d_gene: .; CDR3aa: CASSPNYGSYNEQFF; CDR3nt: TGTGCCAGCAGTCCAAACTATGGGTCCTACAATGAGCAGTTCTTC
j_gene: TRBJ2-3; v_gene: TRBV14; abundance: .; d_gene: .; CDR3aa: CASSQVGGLGTDTQYF; CDR3nt: TGTGCCAGCAGCCAAGTAGGGGGGCTTGGGACGGATACGCAGTATTTT
j_gene: TRBJ1-1; v_gene: TRBV12-3/TRBV12-4; abundance: once; d_gene: .; CDR3aa: CASTTGRKNTEAFF; CDR3nt: TGTGCCAGCACTACGGGACGTAAGAACACTGAAGCTTTCTTT
j_gene: TRBJ1-5; v_gene: TRBV19; abundance: few; d_gene: TRBD1; CDR3aa: CASSGQGHQPQHF; CDR3nt: TGTGCCAGTAGCGGACAGGGCCATCAGCCCCAGCATTTT
j_gene: TRBJ1-1; v_gene: TRBV10-2; abundance: .; d_gene: TRBD1; CDR3aa: CASNDRVNTEAFF; CDR3nt: TGCGCCAGCAACGACAGGGTGAACACTGAAGCTTTCTTT
j_gene: TRBJ2-5; v_gene: TRBV29-1; abundance: few; d_gene: .; CDR3aa: CSVGWGPGETQYF; CDR3nt: TGCAGCGTTGGTTGGGGCCCGGGAGAGACCCAGTACTTC
j_gene: TRBJ1-5; v_gene: TRBV5-1; abundance: few; d_gene: .; CDR3aa: CASRGDSNQPQHF; CDR3nt: TGCGCCAGCAGAGGAGATAGCAATCAGCCCCAGCATTTT
j_gene: TRBJ1-1; v_gene: TRBV9; abundance: .; d_gene: .; CDR3aa: CASGRGGTEAFF; CDR3nt: TGTGCCAGCGGCCGGGGGGGCACTGAAGCTTTCTTT
j_gene: TRBJ2-3; v_gene: TRBV7-2; abundance: .; d_gene: TRBD2; CDR3aa: CASSLGAGDPTDTQYF; CDR3nt: TGTGCCAGCAGCTTGGGAGCGGGAGATCCCACAGATACGCAGTATTTT
j_gene: TRBJ1-4; v_gene: TRBV20-1; abundance: .; d_gene: TRBD1; CDR3aa: CSASGTGDEKLFF; CDR3nt: TGCAGTGCTTCCGGGACAGGGGATGAAAAACTGTTTTTT
j_gene: TRBJ2-7; v_gene: TRBV12-3/TRBV12-4; abundance: .; d_gene: .; CDR3aa: CASSISGTYEQYF; CDR3nt: TGTGCCAGCAGTATCTCCGGGACCTACGAGCAGTACTTC
j_gene: TRBJ1-1; v_gene: TRBV18; abundance: few; d_gene: .; CDR3aa: CASSPGPTEAFF; CDR3nt: TGTGCCAGCTCACCGGGACCGACTGAAGCTTTCTTT
j_gene: TRBJ2-1; v_gene: TRBV12-3/TRBV12-4; abundance: .; d_gene: .; CDR3aa: CASSSQVYEQFF; CDR3nt: TGTGCCAGCAGTTCACAGGTCTATGAGCAGTTCTTC
j_gene: TRBJ2-5; v_gene: TRBV7-9; abundance: many; d_gene: .; CDR3aa: CASSSWTDKYF; CDR3nt: TGTGCCAGCAGCTCTTGGACGGACAAGTACTTC
j_gene: TRBJ2-1; v_gene: TRBV7-2; abundance: few; d_gene: TRBD1; CDR3aa: CASSRQGQGYNEQFF; CDR3nt: TGTGCCAGCAGCCGCCAGGGACAGGGGTACAATGAGCAGTTCTTC
j_gene: TRBJ2-3; v_gene: TRBV12-3/TRBV12-4; abundance: many; d_gene: .; CDR3aa: CASSLMAADTQYF; CDR3nt: TGTGCCAGCAGTTTAATGGCGGCAGATACGCAGTATTTT
j_gene: TRBJ1-4; v_gene: TRBV2; abundance: .; d_gene: .; CDR3aa: CASIRRSTNEKLFF; CDR3nt: TGTGCCAGCATTAGGCGGTCAACTAATGAAAAACTGTTTTTT
j_gene: TRBJ2-2; v_gene: TRBV4-1; abundance: few; d_gene: TRBD2; CDR3aa: CASSHTWVSGVTGELFF; CDR3nt: TGCGCCAGCAGCCATACGTGGGTTAGCGGGGTCACCGGGGAGCTGTTTTTT
j_gene: TRBJ2-2; v_gene: TRBV20-1; abundance: .; d_gene: TRBD2; CDR3aa: CSARDRITGGTGELFF; CDR3nt: TGCAGTGCTAGAGATCGAATAACGGGGGGTACCGGGGAGCTGTTTTTT
j_gene: TRBJ2-2; v_gene: TRBV7-9; abundance: once; d_gene: TRBD1; CDR3aa: CASSLTGAVTGELFF; CDR3nt: TGTGCCAGCAGCTTAACAGGGGCGGTCACCGGGGAGCTGTTTTTT